These 30 T cell receptor beta chains originate from one sample sequenced in a study of regulatory T cells in long-lasting Graves disease. Relying on iRepertoire HTBI primers and Arm-PCR of CDR3 regions, the team built TCR beta libraries. TCRdb re-analysed the multiplex PCR reads in MiXCR, keeping a single row per CDR3 protein. The sample includes 500,000 or so distinct CDR3 sequences, 15% to 20% of them seen just once. As to time point: newly diagnosed GD, antithyroid drugs for less than 3 months. Isolated PBMC RNA provided the starting material for the TCR library. In addition, the sample was reused for a study of T cells in Graves' hyperthyroidism and ophthalmopathy.

The sequences come from peripheral blood mononuclear cells (PBMCs), collected at new diagnosis, from a patient treated with antithyroid drugs. Receptors were obtained from a woman between 40 and 65 years old with Graves disease.

The CDR3 loop reads CASSRDQTSDTSTDTQYF. CDR3 nucleotide sequence: TGTGCCAGCAGCCGGGATCAAACTAGCGACACTAGCACAGATACGCAGTATTTT. This chain joins TRBV4-2 and TRBJ2-3, with 7 positions matching TRBD2. V shed 4 bases, J shed 0 bases, and the junction held 13 bases outside the gene matches. Germline V gene sequence: CDR1 LGHNA, CDR2 YNFKEQ. This CDR3 contains 18 residues.

This clonotype has only a few counts. The V gene is TRBV5-6, the J gene TRBJ1-4, with 7 bases matching TRBD1. Losses at the gene ends were 4 bases for V and 5 bases for J; bases not matched to a gene: 11. CDR1 is SGHDT and CDR2 is YYEEEE in the germline V gene. This CDR3 is built from 16 residues. CDR3 sequence reads: CASSTKTGRRNEKLFF. The CDR3 DNA is TGTGCCAGCAGCACTAAGACAGGGAGGAGAAATGAAAAACTGTTTTTT. The full variable domain, its missing parts supplied by reference TRBV5-6 and TRBJ1-4, is DAGVTQSPTHLIKTRGQQVTLRCSPKSGHDTVSWYQQALGQGPQFIFQYYEEEERQRGNFPDRFSGHQFPNYSSELNVNALLLGDSALYLCASSTKTGRRNEKLFFGSGTQLSVL.

On this clonotype itself: A much larger clonotype is one base distant, so this may be a read error. The chain carries TRBV2 and TRBJ1-1; no clear D gene. This CDR3 is built from 12 residues. Trimming took off 4 bases at V and 1 base at J, with 4 bases between the two ends. Per the germline V gene, CDR1 is SNHLY and CDR2 is FYNNEI. The CDR3 nucleotides are TGTGCCAGCAGTGTCTGGAACACTGAAGCTTTCTTT. This codes for CASSVWNTEAFF.

The table lists this clonotype with a few counts. The V call is TRBV29-1, the J call TRBJ2-2; D remains unclear. Germline V gene data show CDR1 as SQVTM and CDR2 as ANQGSEA. The CDR3 length is 11 residues. Trimming stripped 4 bases from V and 3 bases from J, with 3 bases between. CDR3 sequence: CSVGDTGELFF. CDR3 bases: TGCAGCGTTGGAGACACCGGGGAGCTGTTTTTT.

A note on this clonotype: One base separates it from a far larger clone, so it is likely a read error. Since the CDR3 does not end with the conserved phenylalanine or tryptophan, this likely comes from a read error. The rearrangement joins TRBV6-1 to TRBJ1-1; the D gene is possibly TRBD1 (6 bases). V gave up 6 bases and J gave up 1 base, with 9 bases separating them. CDR1 and CDR2 from the germline V gene are MNHNS and SASEGT. This CDR3 is 13 amino acids long. The CDR3 reads CASSGQPNTEAFL. CDR3 in DNA: TGTGCCAGCAGCGGACAGCCGAACACTGAAGCTTTCCTT.

The gene calls are TRBV10-3 and TRBJ2-7; TRBD2 matches at 13 bases. The length of the CDR3 is 14 residues. The trim removed 6 bases at V and 7 bases at J, leaving 6 bases unmatched. CDR1 and CDR2 from the germline V gene are ENHRY and SYGVKD. In DNA form, the CDR3 reads TGTGCCATCAGGGGGACTAGCGGGGCGGGGGAGCAGTACTTC. Amino acid sequence: CAIRGTSGAGEQYF.

This clonotype showed up many times. The chain has TRBV4-1 and TRBJ1-2; weak D call: TRBD1 (6 bases). Germline V gene lookup returns CDR1 MGHRA and CDR2 YSYEKL. The CDR3 consists of 14 residues. V lost 7 bases and J 3 bases, leaving 15 bases between the germline ends. The CDR3 reads CASTFGRGDYGYTF. The CDR3 nucleotides are TGCGCCAGCACCTTCGGGAGGGGGGACTATGGCTACACCTTC.

Turning to this clonotype: With a much larger clone just one base away, this may be a read error. This chain links TRBV3-1 with TRBJ2-2, with TRBD2 identical over 13 bases. The J segment lost 6 bases and the V segment lost 5 bases, leaving 3 bases of the junction unmatched. The CDR3 has 15 residues. From germline, CDR1 is LGHDT and CDR2 YNNKEL (reference sequence). The CDR3 nucleotides are TGTGCCAGCAGCTTCGGACTAGCGGGGGCCGGGGAGCTGTTTTTT. It is translated as CASSFGLAGAGELFF.

This clonotype was picked up a small number of times. This chain uses TRBV19 with TRBJ2-1, with a tentative D call TRBD1 (6 bases). The CDR3 totals 13 residues. The V and J ends lost 5 bases and 7 bases respectively, with 12 bases between them. CDR1 and CDR2 from the germline V gene are LNHDA and SQIVND (reference sequence). Written as DNA, the CDR3 is TGTGCCAGTAGTCAAACAGGGAAGAATGAGCAGTTCTTC. It specifies CASSQTGKNEQFF.

This clonotype was counted at least ten times. This chain uses TRBV7-9 with TRBJ1-5; D remains ambiguous. V shed 1 base and J shed 7 bases, with 5 bases lying between them. The V gene's germline CDR1 is SEHNR and CDR2 FQNEAQ (reference sequence). This CDR3 comprises 12 residues. The CDR3: CASSLGAQPQHF. The CDR3 DNA is TGTGCCAGCAGCTTAGGGGCGCAGCCCCAGCATTTT.

The chain recombines TRBV2 with TRBJ2-7; D ambiguous. CDR1 is SNHLY and CDR2 is FYNNEI in the germline V gene. The V and J ends lost 6 bases and 1 base respectively, with 7 bases between them. The CDR3 loop spans 12 amino acids. Here the CDR3 DNA reads TGTGCCAGCAGCCTAAAGTCCTACGAGCAGTACTTC. This codes for CASSLKSYEQYF.

A remark on this clonotype: A much larger clone lies a single base off, so this may be a read error. The chain recombines TRBV10-3 with TRBJ1-1, with 10 nucleotides matching TRBD1. In germline, CDR1 is ENHRY, CDR2 SYGVKD. V shed 11 bases and J 1 base; nucleotides not matched to a gene: 7. CDR3 size: 14 residues. CDR3 sequence (DNA): TGTGCCGTCGGGACAGGGGCCGAGAACACTGAAGCTTTCTTT. Residues: CAVGTGAENTEAFF.

J is TRBJ2-7 and V is TRBV20-1; TRBD1 agrees at 7 bases. The CDR3 runs to 12 residues. With V trimmed by 2 bases and J by 6 bases, 4 bases remained unmatched. The germline V gene encodes CDR1 DFQATT and CDR2 SNEGSKA (reference sequence). CDR3 in DNA: TGCAGTGCTAGAAGGGGGCTCGTCGAGCAGTACTTC. Residues: CSARRGLVEQYF.

The chain carries TRBV6-1 and TRBJ1-2, with D possibly being TRBD1 (5 bases). Germline V gives CDR1 MNHNS, CDR2 SASEGT. With 8 bases removed from V and 8 bases from J, the gap between germline ends came to 18 bases. This CDR3 has 13 amino acids. The CDR3 reads CASLSDIIGGYTF. The CDR3 nucleotides read TGTGCCAGCCTTTCGGACATAATTGGGGGCTACACCTTC.

The chain employs TRBV20-1 and TRBJ2-5; TRBD1 matches at 7 bases. The germline CDR1 and CDR2 sequences are DFQATT and SNEGSKA (reference sequence). The CDR3 has 17 residues. Trimming took 3 bases from V and 1 from J; bases not matched to a gene: 14. CDR3 loop: CSASILLSGTVQETQYF. The CDR3 DNA reads TGCAGTGCTAGCATTCTTTTATCCGGGACAGTCCAAGAGACCCAGTACTTC.

This chain joins TRBV19 and TRBJ2-7; D call uncertain. V lost 8 bases to trimming and J lost 3 bases, with 8 bases between them. This CDR3 region has 11 residues. In germline, CDR1 is LNHDA, CDR2 SQIVND (reference sequence). CDR3 nucleotides: TGTGCCAGTCGGCAGGACTACGAGCAGTACTTC. Translated, it gives CASRQDYEQYF.

The V and J genes are TRBV7-8 and TRBJ1-1; possibly TRBD1 for D (6 bases). Trimming cost V 5 bases and J 5 bases, with 21 bases left between them. Germline CDR1 SGHVS, CDR2 FQNEAQ. The CDR3 is 16 residues long. Here the CDR3 reads CASSPAAWGARTEAFF. DNA of the CDR3: TGTGCCAGCAGCCCCGCCGCATGGGGGGCGCGAACTGAAGCTTTCTTT.

This clonotype was found a few times. This chain links TRBV7-2 with TRBJ2-5; TRBD2 matches 7 bases. V shed 4 bases and J 5 bases; nucleotides not matched to a gene: 7. The CDR3 loop spans 14 amino acids. Germline values: CDR1 SGHTA, CDR2 FQGNSA. The CDR3, as DNA: TGTGCCAGCAGCTGGACTAGTTCCTCGGAGACCCAGTACTTC. Translating it yields CASSWTSSSETQYF. Together with reference TRBV7-2 and TRBJ2-5, the CDR3 gives the full variable domain: GAGVSQSPSNKVTEKGKDVELRCDPISGHTALYWYRQSLGQGLEFLIYFQGNSAPDKSGLPSDRFSAERTGGSVSTLTIQRTQQEDSAVYLCASSWTSSSETQYFGPGTRLLVL.

The genes are TRBV28 and TRBJ2-7; the match to TRBD2 covers 9 bases. Germline trimming cut 7 bases from V and 1 base from J; bases unmatched to any gene: 11. The CDR3 has 16 amino acids. CDR1 and CDR2 (germline): MDHEN, SYDVKM. CDR3 protein: CASTASSGGRSYEQYF. In nucleotides, the CDR3 is TGTGCCAGCACCGCGAGTAGCGGGGGCCGATCCTACGAGCAGTACTTC.

The table lists this clonotype with many counts. The chain has TRBV7-3 and TRBJ1-1; D not certain. Trimming cost V 5 bases and J 3 bases, with 10 bases left between them. Germline CDR1 SGHTA, CDR2 FQGTGA. The length of the CDR3 is 13 residues. CDR3 amino acids: CASSQAYYTEAFF. CDR3 sequence (DNA): TGTGCCAGCAGCCAGGCCTATTACACTGAAGCTTTCTTT. The whole variable domain, filled in from reference TRBV7-3 and TRBJ1-1, reads GAGVSQTPSNKVTEKGKYVELRCDPISGHTALYWYRQSLGQGPEFLIYFQGTGAADDSGLPNDRFFAVRPEGSVSTLKIQRTERGDSAVYLCASSQAYYTEAFFGQGTRLTVV.

To note about this clonotype: Since a much larger clone is just one base distant, this may be a read error. The rearrangement links TRBV12-3 or TRBV12-4 to TRBJ1-2; maybe TRBD1 (6 bases). The CDR3 totals 14 residues. The CDR3 here is CVSTQGNNNYGYTF. In DNA, the CDR3 is TGTGTCAGCACCCAGGGGAACAATAACTATGGCTACACCTTC.

V gene TRBV5-1 combines with J gene TRBJ1-4; D is possibly TRBD1 (6 bases). V was pared by 6 bases and J by 5 bases, with 14 bases between. Per the germline V gene, CDR1 is SGHRS and CDR2 is YFSETQ. The length of the CDR3 is 14 residues. CDR3 coding DNA: TGCGCCAGCAACGCCGGGACATTAAATGAAAAACTGTTTTTT. It is translated as CASNAGTLNEKLFF.

This chain connects TRBV4-1 to TRBJ1-1; no firm D call. V lost 3 bases to trimming and J lost 4 bases, with 9 bases between them. Germline values: CDR1 MGHRA, CDR2 YSYEKL. The CDR3 totals 13 residues. CDR3 nucleotides: TGCGCCAGCAGCCATCCGGGGATCACTGAAGCTTTCTTT. It translates to CASSHPGITEAFF.

A few counts support this clonotype. The chain has TRBV7-3 and TRBJ1-2; D is perhaps TRBD1 (6 bases). Between the trimmed V and J ends, which lost 5 bases and 6 bases, there was a span of 13 bases. The CDR3 runs 13 residues. Germline CDR1 and CDR2: SGHTA and FQGTGA. This CDR3 is CASSQTGLDGYTF. DNA of the CDR3: TGTGCCAGCAGCCAAACAGGGCTCGATGGCTACACCTTC.

The chain is built from TRBV5-1 and TRBJ2-2, with TRBD2 matching 11 bases. Germline CDR1 and CDR2: SGHRS and YFSETQ. There are 21 residues in the CDR3. J gave up 2 bases and V 5 bases, and 20 bases lay outside the gene matches. The CDR3 DNA reads as TGCGCCAGCAGTCCCACCCCCCCCGGGCTAGCGGGGGGCCCCAACACCGGGGAGCTGTTTTTT. As protein: CASSPTPPGLAGGPNTGELFF.

The chain is built from TRBV27 and TRBJ1-6; the D gene is possibly TRBD1 (5 bases). The V gene lost 6 bases and the J gene lost 9 bases, with 21 bases spanning the gap. CDR3 size: 16 residues. Per germline, CDR1 MNHEY and CDR2 SMNVEV (reference sequence). In DNA, the CDR3 is TGTGCCAGCAGCCCACACGGACGGACACCTCTTTCACCCCTCCACTTT. It codes for CASSPHGRTPLSPLHF.

Many counts were recorded for this clonotype. The chain couples TRBV12-3 or TRBV12-4 to TRBJ1-4; D may be TRBD1 (5 bases). V lost 4 bases, J lost 11 bases, and 14 bases lay in between. The CDR3 covers 13 residues. CDR3 nucleotide sequence: TGTGCCAGCAGTTCCCAGGGCGGATGGAAACTGTTTTTT. It specifies CASSSQGGWKLFF.

In its sample, this clonotype was seen many times. The J gene is TRBJ1-4, the V gene TRBV12-3 or TRBV12-4; TRBD1 is a possible D gene (5 bases). V was trimmed by 4 bases and J by 10 bases, leaving 16 bases between them. There are 14 residues in the CDR3. CDR3 DNA sequence: TGTGCCAGCAGTTCGTTTGGGGGAGGTGGAAAACTGTTTTTT. It specifies CASSSFGGGGKLFF.

The chain couples TRBV19 to TRBJ1-2; 7 positions agree with TRBD1. CDR1 and CDR2 (germline): LNHDA, SQIVND (reference sequence). J gave up 8 bases and V 4 bases, and 13 bases lay outside the gene matches. This CDR3 has 15 amino acids. The CDR3 here is CASSTQGGIWPGYTF. CDR3 DNA sequence: TGTGCCAGTAGTACACAAGGGGGCATCTGGCCCGGCTACACCTTC.

This clonotype was observed many times. This chain connects TRBV3-1 to TRBJ1-5; D not resolved. V lost 5 bases and J 0 bases, leaving 17 bases between the germline ends. The CDR3 has 17 amino acids. From germline, CDR1 is LGHDT and CDR2 YNNKEL (reference sequence). The CDR3 sequence: CASSDQRSGYSNQPQHF. The CDR3 bases are TGTGCCAGCAGCGATCAGCGGTCGGGTTATAGCAATCAGCCCCAGCATTTT.